This TCR beta chain was captured by sequencing in a study of shared clonotypes between healthy human individuals. At the level of the study: Three plates each covered CD4 naive and memory; CD8 naive two, CD8 memory one. Findings of the study overall: Naive CD4 clonotype sharing across a few donors was 5% to 6%. The low donor count limited represented genetic and exposure-history diversity.

Replicate PCRs run on sorted subsets employed 150 to 250 ng DNA, approximately 30,000 T cell genomes. Profiled with immunoSEQ multiplex PCR; TCRdb holds only in-frame clones, not every one. The sample carries around 1.9 million clones, around 95% recorded once. Turning to this clone: Its antigen is undetermined.

The naive CD8 population came from CD45RO-negative cells selected for CCR7, without terminally differentiated effector memory CD45RA+ cells. The sequencing input was naive CD8+ T cells from PBMCs. The receptor's source is a man aged 18 to 29 in good health. Some clones in this sample may be carry-over from other donors' samples.

Written as DNA, the CDR3 is TGTGCCAGCGAGCCTAGCGGGTACTACAATGAGCAGTTCTTC. Its translation is CASEPSGYYNEQFF. The genes are TRBV25-1 and TRBJ2-1; 8 bases agree with TRBD2. This CDR3 contains 14 residues. Germline values: CDR1 MGHDK, CDR2 SYGVNS. Trimming took 8 bases from V and 3 from J; bases not matched to a gene: 6.